One and the same sample provided the 14 T cell receptor beta chains below, sequenced in a study of T cell responses to AZD1222 COVID-19 vaccine (dated by TCRdb to 2020 to 2023). Library generation was performed with the immunoSEQ multiplex PCR assay. TCRdb holds this immuneACCESS table with in-frame rearrangements only. Some clones are missing; in checked studies, unresolved V genes explain under half, and the rest has no known cause. This sample holds over 100,000 clones; 70% to 90% were observed only once. Of the sample, roughly 12% is held by the ten largest clones. The sample's time point, from its label and the paper: baseline before first vaccination. This specimen's treatment or condition label, per the study, means: meningococcal conjugate vaccine given as trial control. Sequences were derived from peripheral blood, sampled on day 0 of MenACWY control vaccination. The receptors originated from an adult in good health.

V usage is TRBV3-1 (or the pseudogene TRBV3-2) and J usage is TRBJ1-5, with a tentative D call TRBD1 (6 bases). Germline V gives CDR1 LGHDT, CDR2 YNNKEL (reference sequence). Trimming took 3 bases from V and 6 from J, leaving 12 bases between them. This CDR3 contains 14 residues. This CDR3 reads CASSQADRTQPQHF. Written as DNA, the CDR3 is TGTGCCAGCAGCCAGGCTGACAGGACTCAGCCCCAGCATTTT.

The chain uses TRBV4-3 and TRBJ1-2; D is perhaps TRBD1 (5 bases). Trimming removed 3 bases from V and 2 bases from J, with 13 bases in between. CDR1 LGHNA and CDR2 YSLEER come from the germline V gene. The CDR3 has 15 amino acids. The CDR3 nucleotides are TGCGCCAGCAGCCACGTGACAGAATCCAACTATGGCTACACCTTC. It encodes CASSHVTESNYGYTF.

V usage is TRBV24-1 and J usage is TRBJ2-1, with TRBD2 matching over 10 bases. The CDR3 loop spans 17 amino acids. Trimming at V came to 4 bases and at J to 2 bases, leaving 7 bases not matched to a gene. Germline loops: CDR1 KGHDR, CDR2 SFDVKD. The CDR3 loop reads CATSDTTGTSAYNEQFF. For the CDR3, the DNA is TGTGCCACCAGTGACACAACCGGGACTAGCGCCTACAATGAGCAGTTCTTC.

V is TRBV2 and J is TRBJ1-1, with D unresolved. Germline CDR1 and CDR2: SNHLY and FYNNEI. This CDR3 is 16 amino acids long. Trimming cost V 8 bases and J 0 bases, with 19 bases left between them. The CDR3 spells CASVGGGGFMNTEAFF. The DNA for the CDR3 is TGTGCCAGCGTAGGCGGCGGCGGCTTCATGAACACTGAAGCTTTCTTT.

This clone appeared a single time. This chain links TRBV6-2 or TRBV6-3 with TRBJ1-2, with no clear D. V gave up 2 bases and J gave up 0 bases, with 7 bases separating them. Germline CDR1 MNHEY, CDR2 SVGEGT. The CDR3 consists of 14 residues. This chain's CDR3 is CASSYRAANYGYTF. Here the CDR3 DNA reads TGTGCCAGCAGTTACAGGGCCGCTAACTATGGCTACACCTTC.

The rearrangement joins TRBV5-1 to TRBJ2-2; D remains ambiguous. Deletions cut 10 bases from V and 6 bases from J, with 13 bases between. CDR1 is SGHRS and CDR2 is YFSETQ in the germline V gene. This CDR3 region has 12 residues. The DNA for the CDR3 is TGCGCCGGCCATGGGGTCTCCGGGGAGCTGTTTTTT. Its protein product is CAGHGVSGELFF.

This clone has just one count. The J gene is TRBJ2-1, the V gene TRBV11-2; 8 bases are shared with TRBD2. There are 15 residues in the CDR3. V was pared by 7 bases and J by 6 bases, with 11 bases of the junction left unmatched. Germline values: CDR1 SGHAT, CDR2 FQNNGV. Here the CDR3 reads CASNLHGLAGNEQFF. CDR3 bases: TGTGCCAGCAACCTCCATGGACTAGCCGGCAATGAGCAGTTCTTC.

The rearrangement uses TRBV28 and TRBJ2-3; D remains ambiguous. V was shortened by 2 bases and J by 0 bases, with 6 bases between the two germline ends. This CDR3 is 14 amino acids long. Germline values: CDR1 MDHEN, CDR2 SYDVKM. This CDR3 reads CASSLGSSTDTQYF. CDR3 DNA: TGTGCCAGCAGTTTAGGGTCTAGCACAGATACGCAGTATTTT. Together with reference TRBV28 and TRBJ2-3, the CDR3 gives the full variable domain: DVKVTQSSRYLVKRTGEKVFLECVQDMDHENMFWYRQDPGLGLRLIYFSYDVKMKEKGDIPEGYSVSREKKERFSLILESASTNQTSMYLCASSLGSSTDTQYFGPGTRLTVL.

V and J are TRBV29-1 and TRBJ1-1; D not resolved. Germline V gene sequence: CDR1 SQVTM, CDR2 ANQGSEA. V was shortened by 4 bases and J by 4 bases, with 4 bases between the two germline ends. The CDR3 is 10 residues long. The CDR3, as DNA: TGCAGCGTTGGTCCCACTGAAGCTTTCTTT. Residues: CSVGPTEAFF.

The CDR3 reads CASSLGRGSGELFF. CDR3 bases: TGTGCCAGCAGCTTAGGGCGAGGGTCCGGGGAGCTGTTTTTT. The rearrangement uses TRBV7-2 and TRBJ2-2; tentatively, D is TRBD2 (5 bases). Germline loops: CDR1 SGHTA, CDR2 FQGNSA. V was pared by 1 base and J by 6 bases, with 9 bases between. The CDR3 contains 14 residues.

V gene TRBV6-5 combines with J gene TRBJ1-6; 9 nucleotides line up with TRBD1. Unmatched junction bases numbered 3, after V lost 0 bases and J lost 9 bases. Germline V CDR1 and CDR2: MNHEY, SVGAGI. The CDR3 contains 15 residues. CDR3 sequence: CASSYSGTGSSPLHF. CDR3 coding DNA: TGTGCCAGCAGTTACTCCGGGACAGGGAGTTCACCCCTCCACTTT.

This rearrangement joins TRBV5-1 to TRBJ2-2; D possibly corresponds to TRBD1 (5 bases). Germline V gene lookup returns CDR1 SGHRS and CDR2 YFSETQ. This CDR3 has 15 residues. Trimming stripped 2 bases from V and 0 bases from J, with 8 bases between. The CDR3 DNA reads as TGCGCCAGCAGCTTAAGGGGCTCGAACACCGGGGAGCTGTTTTTT. Its protein is CASSLRGSNTGELFF.

This clone was counted a few times. The chain recombines TRBV7-2 with TRBJ1-3; D is possibly TRBD1 (6 bases). The V gene lost 0 bases and the J gene lost 1 base, with 7 bases spanning the gap. Germline-derived CDR1 and CDR2 are SGHTA and FQGNSA. The CDR3 runs 15 residues. The CDR3 DNA is TGTGCCAGCAGCTTAGCTAGGGGGTCTGGAAACACCATATATTTT. Its translation is CASSLARGSGNTIYF.

The V and J genes are TRBV6-6 and TRBJ1-2; D might be TRBD1 (6 bases). This CDR3 spans 12 amino acids. With 7 bases removed from V and 8 bases from J, the gap between germline ends came to 14 bases. The germline gives CDR1 MNHNY, CDR2 SVGAGI (reference sequence). CDR3 nucleotides: TGTGCCAGCACGACGGGGACAAGCGGCTACACCTTC. Protein: CASTTGTSGYTF.